The 27 T cell receptor beta chains listed next were all sequenced from one sample in a study of blood T cell repertoires in COVID-19. The data were produced by immunoSEQ multiplex PCR, yet TCRdb's version contains in-frame clones alone and is incomplete. The sample has fewer than 200,000 clones, around 90% seen once. The specimen sequenced was peripheral blood. The receptors were gathered from a woman of 80 years or more with COVID-19, enrolled during active disease.

This clone has a single count. The chain joins TRBV9 to TRBJ1-6, with 8 positions matching TRBD1. This CDR3 has 15 residues. CDR1 and CDR2 from the germline V gene are SGDLS and YYNGEE. The J segment lost 7 bases and the V segment lost 4 bases, leaving 7 bases of the junction unmatched. The CDR3: CASSQQDRANSPLHF. The CDR3 DNA sequence: TGTGCCAGCAGCCAACAGGACAGGGCAAATTCACCCCTCCACTTT.

V gene TRBV3-1 (or the pseudogene TRBV3-2) combines with J gene TRBJ1-4; 12 nucleotides align to TRBD1. The germline CDR1 and CDR2 sequences are LGHDT and YNNKEL (reference sequence). The trim removed 4 bases at V and 9 bases at J, leaving 3 bases unmatched. This CDR3 has 14 residues. CDR3 DNA: TGTGCCAGCAGCCGTGGGACAGGGGGCCAAAAACTGTTTTTT. Amino acid sequence: CASSRGTGGQKLFF.

CDR3 region: CASSQVIRDRQFF. DNA of the CDR3: TGTGCCAGCAGCCAAGTAATCAGGGACAGACAGTTCTTC. V is TRBV14 and J is TRBJ2-1; 7 positions match TRBD1. J gave up 13 bases and V 1 base, and 7 bases lay outside the gene matches. Germline assignment: CDR1 SGHDN and CDR2 FVKESK. The CDR3 runs 13 residues.

The rearrangement links TRBV24-1 to TRBJ2-2; D remains ambiguous. This CDR3 has 13 amino acids. Germline CDR1 KGHDR, CDR2 SFDVKD. With 1 base removed from V and 4 bases from J, the gap between germline ends came to 3 bases. This CDR3 reads CATSDFVTGELFF. Here the CDR3 DNA reads TGTGCCACCAGTGATTTCGTCACCGGGGAGCTGTTTTTT.

CDR3 DNA sequence: TGTGCCAGCAGCCATGGACAGGGATCTAACTATGGCTACACCTTC. Translation: CASSHGQGSNYGYTF. This rearrangement joins TRBV4-2 to TRBJ1-2; 8 bases fit TRBD1. CDR1 LGHNA and CDR2 YNFKEQ come from the germline V gene. This CDR3 is built from 15 residues. With 3 bases clipped from V and 0 bases from J, the junction kept 3 bases outside the gene matches.

The chain carries TRBV6-2 or TRBV6-3 and TRBJ2-1; D gene ambiguous. Germline CDR1 is MNHEY and CDR2 is SVGEGT. Trimming left V 4 bases short and J 0 bases short, with 10 bases between. This CDR3 contains 15 residues. The CDR3 is CASSLLQLSYNEQFF. CDR3 in DNA: TGTGCCAGCAGTTTGCTGCAACTCTCCTACAATGAGCAGTTCTTC.

This sequence joins TRBV3-1 (or the pseudogene TRBV3-2) and TRBJ2-7; TRBD1 matches 12 bases. CDR3 length: 15 amino acids. Per germline, CDR1 LGHDT and CDR2 YNNKEL (reference sequence). Trimming removed 3 bases from V and 5 bases from J; junction bases left unmatched: 5. The CDR3 DNA follows: TGTGCCAGCAGCCACTCGGGACAGGGGGCGCACGAGCAGTACTTC. This codes for CASSHSGQGAHEQYF.

This clone was seen only once. Within the sample, other DNA sequences also encode this same CDR3. This chain uses TRBV4-3 with TRBJ2-7; D remains ambiguous. Germline V lookup: CDR1 LGHNA, CDR2 YSLEER. The V end was cut by 4 bases, the J end by 3 bases, with 10 bases between. The CDR3 has 13 residues. DNA of the CDR3: TGCGCCAGCAGCCGAGGCCGAGACTACGAGCAGTACTTC. This gives the protein CASSRGRDYEQYF.

This chain links TRBV4-2 with TRBJ2-1; TRBD2 matches at 8 bases. Trimming took 3 bases from V and 6 from J; bases not matched to a gene: 4. This CDR3 has 14 residues. The germline V gene has CDR1 LGHNA and CDR2 YNFKEQ. CDR3 sequence (DNA): TGTGCCAGCAGCCACGGTGCGGGAGGCAATGAGCAGTTCTTC. Protein: CASSHGAGGNEQFF.

The V call is TRBV24-1, the J call TRBJ1-1, with D maybe TRBD1 (5 bases). The CDR3 length is 14 residues. Trimming took 5 bases from V and 2 from J, leaving 11 bases between them. Germline CDR1 is KGHDR and CDR2 is SFDVKD. Here the CDR3 reads CATSAPGENTEAFF. The CDR3 coding sequence is TGTGCCACCAGTGCCCCGGGGGAAAACACTGAAGCTTTCTTT.

The rearrangement joins TRBV7-9 to TRBJ2-1; 8 nucleotides agree with TRBD2. In germline, CDR1 is SEHNR, CDR2 FQNEAQ (reference sequence). The CDR3 spans 15 residues. Trimming removed 5 bases from V and 7 bases from J; junction bases left unmatched: 10. CDR3: CASSPGTRGGNEQFF. CDR3 bases: TGTGCCAGCAGCCCCGGGACTAGGGGAGGAAATGAGCAGTTCTTC. Variable domain in full (rest from reference TRBV7-9 and TRBJ2-1): DTGVSQNPRHKITKRGQNVTFRCDPISEHNRLYWYRQTLGQGPEFLTYFQNEAQLEKSRLLSDRFSAERPKGSFSTLEIQRTEQGDSAMYLCASSPGTRGGNEQFFGPGTRLTVL.

V is TRBV10-3 and J is TRBJ1-4, with 11 nucleotides matching TRBD1. The J segment lost 7 bases and the V segment lost 10 bases, leaving 5 bases of the junction unmatched. Germline CDR1 ENHRY, CDR2 SYGVKD. The CDR3 is made up of 13 amino acids. The CDR3 loop is CATGTGGFEKLFF. The CDR3 DNA reads TGTGCCACGGGGACAGGGGGTTTTGAAAAACTGTTTTTT.

The chain joins TRBV19 to TRBJ1-1, with D hard to call. V gave up 5 bases and J gave up 3 bases, with 7 bases separating them. The CDR3 is 12 residues long. The V gene's germline CDR1 is LNHDA and CDR2 SQIVND (reference sequence). CDR3: CASSQVDTEAFF. For the CDR3, the DNA is TGTGCCAGTAGTCAAGTAGACACTGAAGCTTTCTTT.

The V and J genes are TRBV5-6 and TRBJ2-7; TRBD2 matches at 13 bases. Per germline, CDR1 SGHDT and CDR2 YYEEEE. Germline trimming cut 4 bases from V and 4 bases from J; bases unmatched to any gene: 8. CDR3 size: 16 residues. CDR3: CASSPALAGGLYEQYF. The CDR3 DNA follows: TGTGCCAGCAGCCCCGCACTAGCGGGAGGGCTTTACGAGCAGTACTTC. Supplemented by reference TRBV5-6 and TRBJ2-7, the full variable domain reads DAGVTQSPTHLIKTRGQQVTLRCSPKSGHDTVSWYQQALGQGPQFIFQYYEEEERQRGNFPDRFSGHQFPNYSSELNVNALLLGDSALYLCASSPALAGGLYEQYFGPGTRLTVT.

V and J are TRBV7-3 and TRBJ1-2; weak D call: TRBD1 (6 bases). Trimming stripped 5 bases from V and 7 bases from J, with 14 bases between. The CDR3 has 13 amino acids. Germline CDR1 is SGHTA and CDR2 is FQGTGA. The CDR3 DNA follows: TGTGCCAGCAGCCCAAACAGGGAGGGTGGCTACACCTTC. It is translated as CASSPNREGGYTF.

V is TRBV6-5 and J is TRBJ1-2, with D tentatively TRBD1 (6 bases). The CDR3 is 14 residues long. Trimming took off 5 bases at V and 1 base at J, with 11 bases between the two ends. From germline, CDR1 is MNHEY and CDR2 SVGAGI. CDR3 sequence: CASSPDSYNYGYTF. The DNA for the CDR3 is TGTGCCAGCAGTCCGGACAGTTATAACTATGGCTACACCTTC.

The chain combines TRBV29-1 with TRBJ2-3; weak D call: TRBD1 (6 bases). The CDR3 is 15 residues long. V was shortened by 8 bases and J by 2 bases, with 20 bases between the two germline ends. Germline V gives CDR1 SQVTM, CDR2 ANQGSEA. CDR3 coding DNA: TGCAGCCCATACTGGAAAGGGGGACCCACAGATACGCAGTATTTT. This codes for CSPYWKGGPTDTQYF.

The V call is TRBV4-2, the J call TRBJ2-7, with 7 bases lining up with TRBD2. The CDR3 runs to 14 residues. Germline V CDR1 and CDR2: LGHNA, YNFKEQ. Germline trimming cut 1 base from V and 7 bases from J; bases unmatched to any gene: 7. The CDR3: CASSQGIGGGEQYF. The DNA for the CDR3 is TGTGCCAGCAGCCAAGGGATTGGGGGGGGAGAGCAGTACTTC.

V is TRBV28 and J is TRBJ2-7; 7 nucleotides align to TRBD1. J lost 5 bases, V lost 2 bases, and 6 bases had no gene match. There are 14 residues in the CDR3. CDR1 is MDHEN and CDR2 is SYDVKM in the germline V gene. This CDR3 reads CASSLEGGRNEQYF. Written as DNA, the CDR3 is TGTGCCAGCAGTTTAGAAGGGGGCCGGAACGAGCAGTACTTC.

The rearrangement links TRBV10-1 to TRBJ2-1, with 9 positions matching TRBD2. The CDR3 length is 16 residues. Germline V gene lookup returns CDR1 WNHNN and CDR2 SYGVQD (reference sequence). With 8 bases clipped from V and 10 bases from J, the junction kept 18 bases outside the gene matches. The CDR3 region is CASRENGGRATGEQFF. CDR3 nucleotides: TGCGCCAGCCGGGAGAATGGCGGGAGGGCTACGGGGGAGCAGTTCTTC.

The chain is built from TRBV14 and TRBJ2-3; 7 bases line up with TRBD1. The CDR3 runs 14 residues. The germline V gene encodes CDR1 SGHDN and CDR2 FVKESK. The V gene end was trimmed by 5 bases and the J gene end by 4 bases; junction bases not matched to a gene: 6. The CDR3 DNA sequence: TGTGCCAGCAGCTTCAGACAGGGCCCAGATACGCAGTATTTT. It translates to CASSFRQGPDTQYF.

The chain couples TRBV5-5 to TRBJ1-5; D is possibly TRBD1 (5 bases). CDR3 length: 14 amino acids. Germline assignment: CDR1 SGHKS and CDR2 YYEKEE (reference sequence). Trimming removed 2 bases at V and 2 bases at J, with 8 bases between. The CDR3 protein is CASSLPGGNQPQHF. Written as DNA, the CDR3 is TGTGCCAGCAGCTTACCGGGGGGCAATCAGCCCCAGCATTTT.

The rearrangement links TRBV3-1 (or the pseudogene TRBV3-2) to TRBJ2-7; D possibly corresponds to TRBD1 (5 bases). Germline CDR1 LGHDT, CDR2 YNNKEL (reference sequence). The V end was cut by 4 bases, the J end by 1 base, with 14 bases between. The CDR3 contains 15 residues. The CDR3 region is CASSLLSGISYEQYF. The CDR3 DNA reads TGTGCCAGCAGCCTTCTGTCAGGGATTTCCTACGAGCAGTACTTC.

The chain employs TRBV11-2 and TRBJ2-1, with TRBD2 matching 9 bases. V shed 3 bases and J 5 bases; nucleotides not matched to a gene: 8. The CDR3 extends over 16 amino acids. Germline CDR1 and CDR2: SGHAT and FQNNGV. CDR3 bases: TGTGCCAGCAGCTTTAGGGCTAGCGGGGTCGACAATGAGCAGTTCTTC. Translation gives CASSFRASGVDNEQFF.

The J gene is TRBJ1-2, the V gene TRBV28; 7 bases align to TRBD1. CDR1 is MDHEN and CDR2 is SYDVKM in the germline V gene. The length of the CDR3 is 14 residues. V lost 6 bases and J lost 4; bases outside the gene matches: 8. This CDR3 reads CASSDGTATYGYTF. CDR3 sequence (DNA): TGTGCCAGCAGCGATGGGACAGCGACCTATGGCTACACCTTC.

This clone was seen only once. The CDR3 region is CASSNTDRPNSGNTIYF. CDR3 DNA sequence: TGTGCCAGCAGTAATACGGACAGGCCAAACTCTGGAAACACCATATATTTT. This chain uses TRBV28 with TRBJ1-3, with TRBD1 identical over 7 bases. Germline loops: CDR1 MDHEN, CDR2 SYDVKM. The ends lost 5 bases at V and 0 bases at J; junction bases unmatched: 10. The CDR3 is made up of 17 amino acids.

This chain joins TRBV11-1 and TRBJ2-6; D ambiguous. This CDR3 is 16 amino acids long. Per germline, CDR1 SGHAT and CDR2 FQDESV (reference sequence). V was shortened by 4 bases and J by 0 bases, with 10 bases between the two germline ends. The DNA for the CDR3 is TGTGCCAGCAGCTACAGCCTGAACTCTGGGGCCAACGTCCTGACTTTC. It is translated as CASSYSLNSGANVLTF.